The 9 T cell receptor beta chains below were found in one sample sequenced in a study of shared clonotypes between healthy human individuals. Libraries were prepared by immunoSEQ multiplex PCR; TCRdb keeps only in-frame clonotypes and omits some of them. The table records roughly 1.4 million clones, 98% of them present only once. The sequenced material came from naive CD4+ T cells sorted from blood. Subset in this sample: CD45RA+ positively selected. These TCRs come from a man aged 30 to 39 in good health.

This rearrangement joins TRBV7-2 to TRBJ1-2; D uncertain. The CDR3 totals 14 residues. V was clipped by 6 bases and J by 0 bases, with 11 bases between them. Germline CDR1 is SGHTA and CDR2 is FQGNSA. The DNA of the CDR3 is TGTGCCAGCAGTTACAGCGGGACTAACTATGGCTACACCTTC. Translation: CASSYSGTNYGYTF.

The rearrangement uses TRBV9 and TRBJ2-5; D gene ambiguous. CDR3 size: 13 residues. The V end was cut by 3 bases, the J end by 7 bases, with 13 bases between. Germline CDR1 reads SGDLS; CDR2 reads YYNGEE. DNA of the CDR3: TGTGCCAGCAGCGCTGCACAGCTCTCGACCCAGTACTTC. Residues: CASSAAQLSTQYF. The variable domain in full, completed from reference TRBV9 and TRBJ2-5, reads DSGVTQTPKHLITATGQRVTLRCSPRSGDLSVYWYQQSLDQGLQFLIQYYNGEERAKGNILERFSAQQFPDLHSELNLSSLELGDSALYFCASSAAQLSTQYFGPGTRLLVL.

The gene calls are TRBV11-3 and TRBJ2-5, with D possibly being TRBD2 (6 bases). The CDR3 runs 15 residues. The V gene lost 5 bases and the J gene lost 5 bases, with 18 bases spanning the gap. Germline V lookup: CDR1 SGHNT, CDR2 YENEEA. CDR3 nucleotides: TGTGCCAGCAGCCCTGGCTCCGGGAGCCTTGAGACCCAGTACTTC. It specifies CASSPGSGSLETQYF.

The V gene is TRBV29-1, the J gene TRBJ1-1; possibly TRBD1 for D (6 bases). V gave up 7 bases and J gave up 0 bases, with 12 bases separating them. Looked up from germline, CDR1 is SQVTM and CDR2 is ANQGSEA. This CDR3 comprises 13 residues. The CDR3 sequence: CSASRQVNTEAFF. The CDR3 DNA reads as TGCAGCGCTAGCCGACAGGTGAACACTGAAGCTTTCTTT.

The V gene is TRBV4-1, the J gene TRBJ2-7; D unresolved. CDR3 length equals 19 residues. The V end was cut by 4 bases, the J end by 3 bases, with 28 bases between. In germline, CDR1 is MGHRA, CDR2 YSYEKL. The CDR3: CASSLGRIQSESLNYEQYF. CDR3 nucleotides: TGCGCCAGCAGCCTTGGACGTATTCAGTCTGAAAGCCTAAACTACGAGCAGTACTTC.

Of note for this clone: The same CDR3 also results from other DNA sequences found in this sample. This chain joins TRBV5-1 and TRBJ2-7; D ambiguous. This CDR3 comprises 13 residues. V shed 0 bases and J shed 2 bases, with 6 bases lying between them. The germline V gene encodes CDR1 SGHRS and CDR2 YFSETQ. In DNA form, the CDR3 reads TGCGCCAGCAGCTTGGAAGCCACCTACGAGCAGTACTTC. Protein product: CASSLEATYEQYF.

Comments on this clone: Within the sample, other DNA sequences also encode this same CDR3. J is TRBJ1-2 and V is TRBV2, with unresolved D. This CDR3 region has 14 residues. Germline CDR1 and CDR2: SNHLY and FYNNEI. Between the trimmed V and J ends, which lost 3 bases and 4 bases, there was a span of 12 bases. The CDR3 sequence is CASSEARASYGYTF. The CDR3 DNA sequence: TGTGCCAGCAGTGAGGCGAGGGCCTCCTATGGCTACACCTTC.

In regard to this clone: The sample contains more than one DNA sequence encoding this CDR3. The gene calls are TRBV5-1 and TRBJ2-7; 7 bases map to TRBD2. V shed 0 bases, J shed 2 bases, and the junction held 2 bases outside the gene matches. This CDR3 is 14 amino acids long. Germline V gene sequence: CDR1 SGHRS, CDR2 YFSETQ. Written as DNA, the CDR3 is TGCGCCAGCAGCTTGGTGGGGGGGACCTACGAGCAGTACTTC. This encodes CASSLVGGTYEQYF.

This chain uses TRBV29-1 with TRBJ2-5; D remains ambiguous. This CDR3 has 10 amino acids. Germline CDR1 and CDR2: SQVTM and ANQGSEA. Between the trimmed V and J ends, which lost 1 base and 5 bases, there was a span of 2 bases. The CDR3 region is CSVEVETQYF. The CDR3 nucleotides are TGCAGCGTTGAAGTTGAGACCCAGTACTTC.